This T cell receptor beta chain was captured by sequencing in a study of cytomegalovirus exposure and HLA in healthy donors. Findings and caveats of the study: Relative to the approximately 700-donor mean, N-insertions were reportedly fewer in an Asian-associated ancestry cluster in a later analysis. Associated with HLA alleles at 0.05 false discovery rate in a later analysis were about 17,000 TCR beta sequences.

This CDR3 is 14 amino acids long. Germline trimming cut 2 bases from V and 4 bases from J; bases unmatched to any gene: 5. Looked up from germline, CDR1 is MNHEY and CDR2 is SMNVEV (reference sequence). A word on this clone: Its antigen is not identified.

Researchers ran the PCR with 60 Vbeta and 13 Jbeta primers. The repertoire was sequenced with immunoSEQ multiplex PCR; TCRdb's copy has only in-frame clones and lacks some. The table includes 95,000 to 110,000 clones, roughly 9.1% detected once. The sequence derives from a man aged 40-49 years in good health and CMV-seropositive. The rearrangement joins TRBV27 to TRBJ2-7; 7 bases are a match to TRBD1. The sample consisted of PBMCs. The CDR3 region is CASSLEGARYEQYF. In nucleotides, the CDR3 is TGTGCCAGCAGTTTAGAGGGGGCCAGGTACGAGCAGTACTTC.